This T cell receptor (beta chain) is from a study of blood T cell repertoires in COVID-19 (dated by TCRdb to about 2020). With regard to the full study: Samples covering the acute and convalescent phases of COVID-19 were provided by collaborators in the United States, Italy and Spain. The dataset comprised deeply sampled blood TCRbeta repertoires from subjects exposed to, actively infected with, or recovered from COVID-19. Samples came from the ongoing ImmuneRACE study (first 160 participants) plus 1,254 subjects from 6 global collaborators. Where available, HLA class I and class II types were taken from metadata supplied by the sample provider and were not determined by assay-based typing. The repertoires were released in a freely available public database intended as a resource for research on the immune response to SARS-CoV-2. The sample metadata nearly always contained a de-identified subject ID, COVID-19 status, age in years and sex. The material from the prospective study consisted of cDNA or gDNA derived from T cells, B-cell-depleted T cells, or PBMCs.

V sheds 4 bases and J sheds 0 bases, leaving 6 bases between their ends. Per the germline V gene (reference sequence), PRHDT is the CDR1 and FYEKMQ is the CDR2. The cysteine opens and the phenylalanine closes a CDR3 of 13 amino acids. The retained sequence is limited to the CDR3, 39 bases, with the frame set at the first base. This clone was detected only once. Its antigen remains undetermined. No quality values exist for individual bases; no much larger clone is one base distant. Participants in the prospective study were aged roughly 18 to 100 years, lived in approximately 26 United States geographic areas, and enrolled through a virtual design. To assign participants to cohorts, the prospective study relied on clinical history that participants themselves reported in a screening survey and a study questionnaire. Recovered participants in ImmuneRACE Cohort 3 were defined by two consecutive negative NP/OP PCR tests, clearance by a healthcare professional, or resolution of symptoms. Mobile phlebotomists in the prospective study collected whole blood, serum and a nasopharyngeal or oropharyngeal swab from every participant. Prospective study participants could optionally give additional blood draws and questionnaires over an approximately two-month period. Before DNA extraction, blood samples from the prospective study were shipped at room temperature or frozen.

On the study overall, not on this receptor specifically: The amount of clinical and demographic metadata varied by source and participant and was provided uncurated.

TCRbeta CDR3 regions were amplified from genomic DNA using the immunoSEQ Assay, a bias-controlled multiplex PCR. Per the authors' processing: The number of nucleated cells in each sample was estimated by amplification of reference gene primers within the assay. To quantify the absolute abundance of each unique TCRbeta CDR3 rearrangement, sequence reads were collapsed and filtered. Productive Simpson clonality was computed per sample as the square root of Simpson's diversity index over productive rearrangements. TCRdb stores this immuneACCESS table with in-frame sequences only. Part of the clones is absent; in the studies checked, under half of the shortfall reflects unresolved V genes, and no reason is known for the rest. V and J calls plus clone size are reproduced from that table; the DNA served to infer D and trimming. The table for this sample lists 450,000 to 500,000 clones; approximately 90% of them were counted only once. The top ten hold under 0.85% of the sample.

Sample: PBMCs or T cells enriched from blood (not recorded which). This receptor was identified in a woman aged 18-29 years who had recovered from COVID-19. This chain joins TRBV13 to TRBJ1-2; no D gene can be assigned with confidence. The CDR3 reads CASSSTANYGYTF. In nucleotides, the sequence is TGTGCCAGCAGCTCCACAGCTAACTATGGCTACACCTTC. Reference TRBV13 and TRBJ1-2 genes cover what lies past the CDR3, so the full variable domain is AAGVIQSPRHLIKEKRETATLKCYPIPRHDTVYWYQQGPGQDPQFLISFYEKMQSDKGSIPDRFSAQQFSDYHSELNMSSLELGDSALYFCASSSTANYGYTFGSGTRLTVV.